Below, 21 T cell receptor beta chains from the same sample are listed, as sequenced in a study of T cells in Graves' hyperthyroidism and ophthalmopathy. RNA transcripts served as the template for amplifying TCR beta CDR3 regions. HTBI primers were used for first-round RT-PCR of the TCR CDR3. TCRdb itself ran the multiplex PCR reads through MiXCR, one entry per CDR3 protein. Of a few hundred thousand distinct CDR3 sequences in the sample, nearly 15% were seen once. Sequencing was done on a sample of blood. The receptors stem from a woman aged 55 to 70 with Graves' ophthalmopathy.

At least ten counts were recorded for this clonotype. The chain couples TRBV3-1 to TRBJ2-3; weak D call: TRBD1 (7 bases). Per the germline V gene, CDR1 is LGHDT and CDR2 is YNNKEL (reference sequence). Trimming took 5 bases from V and 5 from J, leaving 14 bases between them. The CDR3 is 14 residues long. The CDR3 bases are TGTGCCAGCAGCTTCAGGGGGGTTGGAGATACGCAGTATTTT. Translated: CASSFRGVGDTQYF.

This clonotype was seen a handful of times. This rearrangement joins TRBV5-1 to TRBJ2-3; 7 nucleotides align to TRBD2. There are 16 residues in the CDR3. The V segment lost 3 bases and the J segment 0 bases; nucleotides outside the gene matches: 7. The germline V gene encodes CDR1 SGHRS and CDR2 YFSETQ. The CDR3 DNA sequence: TGCGCCAGCAGCTCGGGAGGAGCCGTTAGCACAGATACGCAGTATTTT. Translated: CASSSGGAVSTDTQYF.

This clonotype was counted a few times. The chain uses TRBV5-6 and TRBJ2-4; D is possibly TRBD2 (6 bases). The CDR3 is 13 residues long. V lost 0 bases to trimming and J lost 8 bases, with 9 bases between them. The germline V gene encodes CDR1 SGHDT and CDR2 YYEEEE. The chain's CDR3 is CASSLARRDIQYF. The CDR3 bases are TGTGCCAGCAGCTTGGCCAGGAGGGACATTCAGTACTTC. Looking up the rest from reference TRBV5-6 and TRBJ2-4 gives the full variable domain: DAGVTQSPTHLIKTRGQQVTLRCSPKSGHDTVSWYQQALGQGPQFIFQYYEEEERQRGNFPDRFSGHQFPNYSSELNVNALLLGDSALYLCASSLARRDIQYFGAGTRLSVL.

The chain carries TRBV20-1 and TRBJ2-5; 14 bases are shared with TRBD2. This CDR3 comprises 16 residues. Germline assignment: CDR1 DFQATT and CDR2 SNEGSKA (reference sequence). Losses at the gene ends were 7 bases for V and 4 bases for J; bases not matched to a gene: 11. The CDR3 loop reads CSGAGTSGSIGETQYF. The CDR3 bases are TGCAGTGGAGCTGGGACTAGCGGGAGTATCGGAGAGACCCAGTACTTC.

There are many counts of this clonotype. V gene TRBV5-1 combines with J gene TRBJ2-7; perhaps TRBD1 as D (6 bases). CDR1 SGHRS and CDR2 YFSETQ come from the germline V gene. This CDR3 has 14 residues. Trimming removed 4 bases from V and 4 bases from J, with 15 bases in between. The CDR3 nucleotides read TGCGCCAGCAGCACCGGACAGAGCGGTTACGAGCAGTACTTC. Translation: CASSTGQSGYEQYF.

In this sample, this clonotype turned up many times. The J gene is TRBJ1-3, the V gene TRBV20-1, with D tentatively TRBD1 (5 bases). Germline V gene sequence: CDR1 DFQATT, CDR2 SNEGSKA (reference sequence). The germline V and J ends were trimmed by 7 bases and 9 bases, with 13 bases remaining between them. The CDR3 spans 11 residues. CDR3 DNA sequence: TGCAGTGGAGGTGGGGGACCCACCATATATTTT. Amino acid sequence: CSGGGGPTIYF.

This clonotype was observed at least ten times. V and J are TRBV5-1 and TRBJ2-7; D is undetermined. Germline CDR1 SGHRS, CDR2 YFSETQ. Trimming pared 5 bases from V and 5 bases from J, leaving 11 bases between. The CDR3 has 12 amino acids. In DNA, the CDR3 is TGCGCCAGCAGTTCTGAAGCCCACGAGCAGTACTTC. Protein: CASSSEAHEQYF. Complete variable domain (other parts from reference TRBV5-1 and TRBJ2-7): KAGVTQTPRYLIKTRGQQVTLSCSPISGHRSVSWYQQTPGQGLQFLFEYFSETQRNKGNFPGRFSGRQFSNSRSEMNVSTLELGDSALYLCASSSEAHEQYFGPGTRLTVT.

The chain couples TRBV9 to TRBJ2-5; D not resolved. CDR1 is SGDLS and CDR2 is YYNGEE in the germline V gene. Trimming shortened V by 0 bases and J by 7 bases, and 13 bases separated the two germline ends. This CDR3 comprises 14 residues. In DNA, the CDR3 is TGTGCCAGCAGCGTAGCACTCGACACGGGGACCCAGTACTTC. Translation gives CASSVALDTGTQYF. Together with reference TRBV9 and TRBJ2-5, the CDR3 gives the full variable domain: DSGVTQTPKHLITATGQRVTLRCSPRSGDLSVYWYQQSLDQGLQFLIQYYNGEERAKGNILERFSAQQFPDLHSELNLSSLELGDSALYFCASSVALDTGTQYFGPGTRLLVL.

In this sample, this clonotype turned up a few times. The chain joins TRBV12-3 or TRBV12-4 to TRBJ1-3, with D unresolved. There are 16 residues in the CDR3. The ends were cut back, 0 bases at V and 1 base at J, with 10 bases in the middle. The CDR3 sequence: CASSLAPPGSGNTIYF. CDR3 nucleotides: TGTGCCAGCAGTTTAGCCCCCCCCGGGTCTGGAAACACCATATATTTT.

This clonotype was recorded at least ten times. The chain joins TRBV7-2 to TRBJ2-1; D uncertain. Germline V gene sequence: CDR1 SGHTA, CDR2 FQGNSA. V was shortened by 0 bases and J by 8 bases, with 14 bases between the two germline ends. The CDR3 contains 15 residues. CDR3: CASSLAGPGFDEQFF. The CDR3 DNA follows: TGTGCCAGCAGCTTAGCGGGTCCCGGCTTCGATGAGCAGTTCTTC. Full variable domain (remainder filled in from reference TRBV7-2 and TRBJ2-1): GAGVSQSPSNKVTEKGKDVELRCDPISGHTALYWYRQSLGQGLEFLIYFQGNSAPDKSGLPSDRFSAERTGGSVSTLTIQRTQQEDSAVYLCASSLAGPGFDEQFFGPGTRLTVL.

This clonotype occurred many times. This chain joins TRBV20-1 and TRBJ2-4; TRBD2 matches at 15 bases. V was clipped by 3 bases and J by 1 base; unmatched bases: 13. CDR1 and CDR2 (germline): DFQATT, SNEGSKA (reference sequence). The CDR3 loop spans 20 amino acids. CDR3 amino acids: CSARIPGLAGGPGAKNIQYF. As DNA, the CDR3 is TGCAGTGCTAGGATCCCTGGACTAGCGGGAGGGCCTGGGGCCAAAAACATTCAGTACTTC.

This clonotype was counted ten times or more. The gene calls are TRBV6-1 and TRBJ1-3; no reliable D call. V lost 1 base and J 11 bases, leaving 9 bases between the germline ends. The CDR3 loop spans 12 amino acids. Germline CDR1 is MNHNS and CDR2 is SASEGT. CDR3 residues: CASSEGLYAIYF. CDR3 DNA sequence: TGTGCCAGCAGTGAAGGATTGTACGCCATATATTTT.

This chain uses TRBV19 with TRBJ2-2; 7 bases fit TRBD1. This CDR3 comprises 16 residues. The ends lost 4 bases at V and 4 bases at J; junction bases unmatched: 9. Germline values: CDR1 LNHDA, CDR2 SQIVND (reference sequence). The CDR3 coding sequence is TGTGCCAGTAGTACCCCAACCGGGACAGTCACCGGGGAGCTGTTTTTT. The encoded protein is CASSTPTGTVTGELFF.

This clonotype was observed many times. V usage is TRBV6-1 and J usage is TRBJ2-7; possibly TRBD1 for D (6 bases). The CDR3 is 13 amino acids. Germline CDR1 reads MNHNS; CDR2 reads SASEGT. Trimming cost V 5 bases and J 4 bases, with 12 bases left between them. The CDR3 reads CASSKGHFYEQYF. CDR3 sequence (DNA): TGTGCCAGCAGTAAGGGACATTTTTACGAGCAGTACTTC.

This clonotype was observed at least ten times. The chain employs TRBV3-1 and TRBJ2-7; 13 positions agree with TRBD2. Germline loops: CDR1 LGHDT, CDR2 YNNKEL (reference sequence). Trimming at V came to 3 bases and at J to 0 bases, leaving 2 bases not matched to a gene. The CDR3 is 16 residues long. This CDR3 is CASSHGLAGASYEQYF. CDR3 sequence (DNA): TGTGCCAGCAGCCACGGACTAGCGGGAGCCTCCTACGAGCAGTACTTC.

This clonotype was observed many times. This chain joins TRBV12-3 or TRBV12-4 and TRBJ1-2, with TRBD1 as a possible D gene (5 bases). The V and J ends lost 5 bases and 4 bases respectively, with 11 bases between them. The CDR3 covers 13 residues. In DNA, the CDR3 is TGTGCCAGCAGTCCCCGAGGGGCCTATGGCTACACCTTC. Its protein product is CASSPRGAYGYTF.

Many counts were recorded for this clonotype. The J gene is TRBJ2-3, the V gene TRBV27; 14 bases agree with TRBD2. Germline CDR1 MNHEY, CDR2 SMNVEV (reference sequence). The CDR3 has 19 amino acids. Unmatched junction bases numbered 11, after V lost 4 bases and J lost 2 bases. CDR3 sequence (DNA): TGTGCCAGCAGTTCCAGGGGGACTAGCGGGAGTTTGATCACAGATACGCAGTATTTT. Translated: CASSSRGTSGSLITDTQYF.

There are many counts of this clonotype. The chain links TRBV12-3 or TRBV12-4 to TRBJ2-3; 11 nucleotides line up with TRBD2. The CDR3 runs 16 residues. V lost 6 bases, J lost 0 bases, and 5 bases stayed unmatched. Written as DNA, the CDR3 is TGTGCCAGCAGCTGGGGGACTAGCGGCAGCACAGATACGCAGTATTTT. Translating gives CASSWGTSGSTDTQYF.

The chain links TRBV7-2 to TRBJ1-1, with TRBD1 identical over 8 bases. The V gene end was trimmed by 5 bases and the J gene end by 3 bases; junction bases not matched to a gene: 8. Germline assignment: CDR1 SGHTA and CDR2 FQGNSA. The CDR3 runs to 15 residues. The CDR3 sequence is CASSEFPGGDTEAFF. The CDR3 nucleotides read TGTGCCAGCAGCGAGTTTCCAGGGGGCGACACTGAAGCTTTCTTT.

The rearrangement links TRBV4-2 to TRBJ1-1; D gene unclear. CDR1 and CDR2 (germline): LGHNA, YNFKEQ. This CDR3 region has 14 residues. Trimming left V 0 bases short and J 10 bases short, with 15 bases between. As DNA, the CDR3 is TGTGCCAGCAGCCAAGATCAGACGATCGGGAGAGCTTTCTTT. Its protein product is CASSQDQTIGRAFF.

This clonotype was seen many times. The rearrangement links TRBV30 to TRBJ2-3, with no clear D. The CDR3 has 11 residues. The germline V gene has CDR1 GTSNPN and CDR2 SVGIG (reference sequence). V shed 2 bases and J shed 6 bases, with 6 bases lying between them. CDR3 region: CAWSRTDTQYF. CDR3 nucleotides: TGTGCCTGGAGTAGGACCGATACGCAGTATTTT.